A single sample gave rise to the 15 T cell receptor beta chains below, sequenced in a study of blood T cell repertoires in COVID-19. Generated by immunoSEQ multiplex PCR, the TCRdb table keeps only in-frame clones and is missing some. The sample consists of approximately 80,000 clones, 86% of them appearing once. Source material: peripheral blood. The receptors stem from a man aged 50 or older with active COVID-19.

The V call is TRBV7-2, the J call TRBJ2-3; 7 bases match TRBD1. CDR1 and CDR2 (germline): SGHTA, FQGNSA. The CDR3 consists of 14 residues. After removal of 5 bases from V and 5 bases from J, the junction contained 7 bases not matched to a gene. The CDR3 protein is CASSPSSGGDTQYF. DNA for the CDR3: TGTGCCAGCAGCCCCTCGTCAGGGGGAGATACGCAGTATTTT.

This chain links TRBV3-1 (or the pseudogene TRBV3-2) with TRBJ1-6; D possibly corresponds to TRBD1 (5 bases). The V end was cut by 0 bases, the J end by 10 bases, with 13 bases between. Germline values: CDR1 LGHDT, CDR2 YNNKEL (reference sequence). The CDR3 is 15 residues long. DNA of the CDR3: TGTGCCAGCAGCCAAGATATACGGGGGGACTCACCCCTCCACTTT. This codes for CASSQDIRGDSPLHF.

This clone was detected only once. The chain has TRBV11-2 and TRBJ2-3, with D possibly TRBD2 on 5 matching bases. V was clipped by 8 bases and J by 3 bases, with 12 bases between them. Per the germline V gene, CDR1 is SGHAT and CDR2 is FQNNGV. This CDR3 has 13 residues. CDR3 bases: TGTGCCAGCCTCCGGACGGGGACAGATACGCAGTATTTT. Translation gives CASLRTGTDTQYF.

The chain is built from TRBV7-3 and TRBJ2-1, with D possibly TRBD2 on 5 matching bases. V was trimmed by 2 bases and J by 4 bases, leaving 15 bases between them. The CDR3 loop spans 16 amino acids. CDR1 and CDR2 (germline): SGHTA, FQGTGA. CDR3 protein: CASSLGGISRYNEQFF. The CDR3 coding sequence is TGTGCCAGCAGCTTAGGAGGTATTTCGAGATACAATGAGCAGTTCTTC. The variable domain in full, completed from reference TRBV7-3 and TRBJ2-1, reads GAGVSQTPSNKVTEKGKYVELRCDPISGHTALYWYRQSLGQGPEFLIYFQGTGAADDSGLPNDRFFAVRPEGSVSTLKIQRTERGDSAVYLCASSLGGISRYNEQFFGPGTRLTVL.

The rearrangement joins TRBV9 to TRBJ1-4; 10 nucleotides match TRBD1. V lost 4 bases to trimming and J lost 8 bases; unmatched junction nucleotides: 8. From germline, CDR1 is SGDLS and CDR2 YYNGEE. This CDR3 is 15 amino acids long. Here the CDR3 reads CASSPWDRGTEKLFF. The CDR3 DNA is TGTGCCAGCAGCCCCTGGGACAGGGGTACGGAAAAACTGTTTTTT.

This chain joins TRBV4-3 and TRBJ1-3; the D is unclear. CDR1 LGHNA and CDR2 YSLEER come from the germline V gene. Trimming shortened V by 3 bases and J by 4 bases, and 7 bases separated the two germline ends. This CDR3 region has 13 residues. CDR3 sequence reads: CASSHYRGNTIYF. The CDR3 coding sequence is TGCGCCAGCAGCCATTACCGGGGAAACACCATATATTTT.

The chain uses TRBV9 and TRBJ2-3, with D perhaps TRBD1 (6 bases). CDR1 and CDR2 (germline): SGDLS, YYNGEE. The CDR3 length is 15 residues. V was cut by 3 bases and J by 5 bases, with 16 bases left in between. The CDR3 sequence: CASSDRGGVGDTQYF. CDR3 coding DNA: TGTGCCAGCAGCGACAGAGGGGGTGTCGGAGATACGCAGTATTTT.

This clone was seen a single time. The chain combines TRBV12-3 or TRBV12-4 with TRBJ1-1; D ambiguous. V shed 3 bases and J shed 8 bases, with 10 bases lying between them. This CDR3 comprises 12 residues. The CDR3 DNA reads TGTGCCAGCAGTTTTCCCGGCAGGGAAGCTTTCTTT. Residues: CASSFPGREAFF.

The gene calls are TRBV10-3 and TRBJ2-1; 14 bases fit TRBD2. This CDR3 is built from 18 residues. Per the germline V gene, CDR1 is ENHRY and CDR2 is SYGVKD. Trimming at V came to 6 bases and at J to 6 bases, leaving 13 bases not matched to a gene. The CDR3 DNA is TGTGCCATCAGGGCGGGGACTAGCGGGAGTATGTTGGGCAATGAGCAGTTCTTC. It yields the protein CAIRAGTSGSMLGNEQFF.

The V gene is TRBV10-2, the J gene TRBJ1-3; 9 bases are a match to TRBD1. The CDR3 totals 13 residues. CDR1 and CDR2 from the germline V gene are WSHSY and SAAADI. V was clipped by 6 bases and J by 4 bases; unmatched bases: 1. CDR3 coding DNA: TGCGCCAGCAGACAGGGGGCAGGAAACACCATATATTTT. Translation: CASRQGAGNTIYF.

The genes are TRBV6-1 and TRBJ1-2, with 10 bases lining up with TRBD1. The CDR3 loop spans 16 amino acids. V trimming: 2 bases; J trimming: 10 bases; junction bases outside the gene matches: 13. The germline gives CDR1 MNHNS, CDR2 SASEGT. The CDR3: CASSETPVTGGGFYTF. CDR3 bases: TGTGCCAGCAGTGAAACCCCCGTGACAGGGGGCGGTTTCTACACCTTC.

The V and J genes are TRBV6-4 and TRBJ2-3; 7 bases are a match to TRBD2. After removal of 6 bases from V and 6 bases from J, the junction contained 6 bases not matched to a gene. In germline, CDR1 is MRHNA, CDR2 SNTAGT. This CDR3 comprises 13 residues. The CDR3 region is CASSWTSEDTQYF. CDR3 nucleotides: TGTGCCAGCAGCTGGACTAGTGAGGATACGCAGTATTTT.

The chain has TRBV27 and TRBJ1-5; TRBD1 matches at 8 bases. Germline assignment: CDR1 MNHEY and CDR2 SMNVEV (reference sequence). The V gene end was trimmed by 4 bases and the J gene end by 4 bases; junction bases not matched to a gene: 3. This CDR3 is 14 amino acids long. The CDR3, as DNA: TGTGCCAGCAGTTACAGGGGGAGTAATCAGCCCCAGCATTTT. Amino acid sequence: CASSYRGSNQPQHF.

The rearrangement links TRBV6-2 or TRBV6-3 to TRBJ1-3; D possibly corresponds to TRBD1 (6 bases). Germline values: CDR1 MNHEY, CDR2 SVGEGT. This CDR3 spans 15 amino acids. Trimming removed 6 bases from V and 0 bases from J, with 12 bases in between. The CDR3 region is CASSPTGNSGNTIYF. The CDR3 region has the DNA TGTGCCAGCAGCCCCACAGGGAACTCTGGAAACACCATATATTTT.

This chain connects TRBV7-2 to TRBJ2-5; 13 nucleotides align to TRBD2. Germline V CDR1 and CDR2: SGHTA, FQGNSA. The CDR3 spans 16 residues. J was trimmed by 5 bases and V by 5 bases; bases with no gene match: 8. Here the CDR3 reads CASSPRTSGGGETQYF. The CDR3 coding sequence is TGTGCCAGCAGCCCACGGACTAGCGGGGGCGGTGAGACCCAGTACTTC. Full variable domain (remainder filled in from reference TRBV7-2 and TRBJ2-5): GAGVSQSPSNKVTEKGKDVELRCDPISGHTALYWYRQSLGQGLEFLIYFQGNSAPDKSGLPSDRFSAERTGGSVSTLTIQRTQQEDSAVYLCASSPRTSGGGETQYFGPGTRLLVL.